The clone carrying this TCR beta chain was counted ten times or more. This sample was taken from a study of spatial heterogeneity in lung cancer. Whole-study context: Alpha-chain sequences were detected in numbers that were consistently lower than beta-chain sequences.

Time point noted: sample taken at primary tumor resection. V trimming: 6 bases; J trimming: 9 bases; junction bases outside the gene matches: 9. The CDR3 is made up of 15 amino acids. Germline CDR1 is MNHEY and CDR2 is SVGEGT. In the library, each TCR cDNA molecule bore its own unique molecular identifier. MiXCR, applied by TCRdb to the 5' RACE reads, yields one record per CDR3 protein. The sample consists of tens of thousands of distinct CDR3 sequences, approximately 3% of them appearing once. This chain joins TRBV6-2 or TRBV6-3 and TRBJ1-6; 9 nucleotides match TRBD1. This receptor was taken from a male donor with early-stage non-small cell lung cancer. The starting material was normal lung tissue next to the tumor, obtained at surgery. The CDR3 loop reads CASRPGTGSVSPLHF. The CDR3 nucleotides read TGTGCCAGCAGACCCGGGACAGGGTCTGTTTCACCCCTCCACTTT.